This T cell receptor beta chain derives from a study of cytomegalovirus exposure and HLA in healthy donors. Amplification used 60 Vbeta primers and 13 Jbeta primers. The table came from immunoSEQ multiplex PCR; TCRdb's copy has only in-frame clones and leaves some out. The repertoire has about 140,000 clones, 70% to 85% of them found once; the top ten carry approximately 8.2%. The CDR3 spans 16 residues. Germline CDR1 MNHNY, CDR2 SVGAGI (reference sequence). J lost 7 bases, V lost 0 bases, and 4 bases had no gene match. The source of this sequence is a woman aged 45-65 years in good health and CMV-seropositive. Sequenced material: PBMCs. The chain employs TRBV6-6 and TRBJ1-6; 9 bases line up with TRBD1. In DNA form, the CDR3 reads TGTGCCAGCAGTTACTCAGGGGGACAGGGAAATTCACCCCTCCACTTT. This gives the protein CASSYSGGQGNSPLHF.